This TCR beta chain was retrieved from a study of blood T cell repertoires in COVID-19. About the study: Samples representing acute and convalescent COVID-19 were sourced from the United States, Italy and Spain. The analysed material was cDNA or gDNA that came from T cells, B-cell-depleted T cells, or PBMCs.

Original analysis: The assay estimated nucleated cells by amplifying reference gene primers. Libraries were prepared by immunoSEQ multiplex PCR; TCRdb keeps only in-frame clonotypes and omits some of them. V, J and clone size derive from that table, while D and trimming were established from the DNA sequence. The table records 150,000 or so clones, around 83% of them present only once. The CDR3 spans 16 residues. Losses at the gene ends were 1 base for V and 1 base for J; bases not matched to a gene: 6. Germline V gene data show CDR1 as SGHRS and CDR2 as YFSETQ. This clone has a single count. The clonotype was recovered from a woman aged 80 or over with acute or convalescent COVID-19. Sequencing used peripheral blood. This chain connects TRBV5-1 to TRBJ1-1; 8 positions agree with TRBD1. CDR3: CASSLFWDRSNTEAFF. CDR3 DNA: TGCGCCAGCAGCTTGTTCTGGGACAGGTCGAACACTGAAGCTTTCTTT.